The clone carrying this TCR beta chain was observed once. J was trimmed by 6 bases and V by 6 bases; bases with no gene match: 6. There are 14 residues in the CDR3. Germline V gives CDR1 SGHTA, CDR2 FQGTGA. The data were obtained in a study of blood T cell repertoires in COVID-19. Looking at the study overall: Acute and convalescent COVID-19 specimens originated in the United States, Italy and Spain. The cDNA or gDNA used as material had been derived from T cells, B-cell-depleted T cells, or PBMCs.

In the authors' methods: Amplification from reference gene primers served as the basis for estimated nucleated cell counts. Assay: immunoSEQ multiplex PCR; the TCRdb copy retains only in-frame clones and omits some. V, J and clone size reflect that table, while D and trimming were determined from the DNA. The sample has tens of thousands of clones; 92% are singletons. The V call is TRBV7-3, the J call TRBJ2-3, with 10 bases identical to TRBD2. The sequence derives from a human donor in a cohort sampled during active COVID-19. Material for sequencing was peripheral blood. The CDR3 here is CASSMGTSVDTQYF. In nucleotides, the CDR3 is TGTGCCAGCAGTATGGGGACTAGCGTGGATACGCAGTATTTT.